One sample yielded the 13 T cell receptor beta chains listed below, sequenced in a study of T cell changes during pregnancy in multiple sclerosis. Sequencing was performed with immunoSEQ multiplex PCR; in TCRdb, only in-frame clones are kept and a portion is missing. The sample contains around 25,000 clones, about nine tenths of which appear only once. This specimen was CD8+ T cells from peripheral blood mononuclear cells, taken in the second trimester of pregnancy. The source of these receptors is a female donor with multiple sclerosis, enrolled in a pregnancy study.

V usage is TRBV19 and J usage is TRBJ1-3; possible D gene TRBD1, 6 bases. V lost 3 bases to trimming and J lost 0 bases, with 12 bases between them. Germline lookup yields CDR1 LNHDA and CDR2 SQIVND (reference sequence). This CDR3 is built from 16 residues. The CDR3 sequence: CASSIRDIISGNTIYF. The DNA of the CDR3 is TGTGCCAGTAGTATCCGGGACATCATCTCTGGAAACACCATATATTTT. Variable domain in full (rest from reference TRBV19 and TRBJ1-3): DGGITQSPKYLFRKEGQNVTLSCEQNLNHDAMYWYRQDPGQGLRLIYYSQIVNDFQKGDIAEGYSVSREKKESFPLTVTSAQKNPTAFYLCASSIRDIISGNTIYFGEGSWLTVV.

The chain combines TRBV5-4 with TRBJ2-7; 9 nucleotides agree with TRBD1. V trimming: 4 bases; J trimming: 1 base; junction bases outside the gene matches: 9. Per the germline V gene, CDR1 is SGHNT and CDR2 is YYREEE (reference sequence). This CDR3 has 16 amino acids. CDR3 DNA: TGTGCCAGCAGCACGGCGGACAGGGGACCGTCCTACGAGCAGTACTTC. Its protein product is CASSTADRGPSYEQYF.

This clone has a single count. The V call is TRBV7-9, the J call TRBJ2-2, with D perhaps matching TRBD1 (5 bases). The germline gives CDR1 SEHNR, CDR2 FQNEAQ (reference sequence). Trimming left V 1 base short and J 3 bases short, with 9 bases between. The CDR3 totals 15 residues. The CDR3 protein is CASSLGQLDTGELFF. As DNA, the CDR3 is TGTGCCAGCAGCTTAGGACAGCTCGACACCGGGGAGCTGTTTTTT.

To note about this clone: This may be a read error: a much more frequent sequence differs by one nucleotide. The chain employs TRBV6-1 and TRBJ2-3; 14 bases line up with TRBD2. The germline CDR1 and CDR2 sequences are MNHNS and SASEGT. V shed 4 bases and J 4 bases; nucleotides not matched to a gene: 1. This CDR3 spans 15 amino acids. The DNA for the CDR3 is TGTGCCAGCAGTGGACTAGCGGGGGGGCCAGATACGCAGTATTTT. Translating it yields CASSGLAGGPDTQYF.

Here the CDR3 reads CASSSGTATFKAFF. Here the CDR3 DNA reads TGTGCCAGCAGCTCCGGGACAGCCACCTTCAAAGCTTTCTTT. The chain links TRBV13 to TRBJ1-1, with 7 nucleotides matching TRBD1. The CDR3 totals 14 residues. V dropped 4 bases and J dropped 9; count of bases not matched to a gene: 11. CDR1 and CDR2 from the germline V gene are PRHDT and FYEKMQ (reference sequence).

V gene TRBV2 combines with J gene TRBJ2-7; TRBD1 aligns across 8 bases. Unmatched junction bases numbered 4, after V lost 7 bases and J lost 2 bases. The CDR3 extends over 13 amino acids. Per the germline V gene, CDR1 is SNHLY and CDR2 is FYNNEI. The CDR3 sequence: CASTWTGTYEQYF. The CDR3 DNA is TGTGCCAGCACTTGGACAGGGACCTACGAGCAGTACTTC.

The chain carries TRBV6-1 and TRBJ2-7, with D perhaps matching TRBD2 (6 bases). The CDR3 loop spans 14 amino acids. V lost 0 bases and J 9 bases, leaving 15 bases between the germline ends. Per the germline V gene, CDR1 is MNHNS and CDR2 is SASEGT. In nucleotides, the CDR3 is TGTGCCAGCAGTGAAGCCGACAGCGGGTTTGGGCAGTACTTC. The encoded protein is CASSEADSGFGQYF.

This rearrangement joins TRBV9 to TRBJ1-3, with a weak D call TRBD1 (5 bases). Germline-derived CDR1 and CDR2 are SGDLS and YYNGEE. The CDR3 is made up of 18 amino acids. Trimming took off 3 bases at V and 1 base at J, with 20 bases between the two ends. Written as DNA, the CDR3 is TGTGCCAGCAGCGCCAGCCGTAGCAGGGTGTCTTCTGGAAACACCATATATTTT. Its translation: CASSASRSRVSSGNTIYF.

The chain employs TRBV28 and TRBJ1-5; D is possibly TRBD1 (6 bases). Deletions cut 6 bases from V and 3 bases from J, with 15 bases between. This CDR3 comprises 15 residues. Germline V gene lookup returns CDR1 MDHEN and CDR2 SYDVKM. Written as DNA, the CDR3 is TGTGCCAGCAGAACAGAAAGGGACACCAATCAGCCCCAGCATTTT. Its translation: CASRTERDTNQPQHF.

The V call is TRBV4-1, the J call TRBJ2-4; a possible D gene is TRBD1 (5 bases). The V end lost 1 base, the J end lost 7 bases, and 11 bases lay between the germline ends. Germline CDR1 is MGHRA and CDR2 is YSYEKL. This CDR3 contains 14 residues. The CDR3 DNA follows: TGCGCCAGCAGCCAAGGCAGGGTGGGGAACATTCAGTACTTC. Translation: CASSQGRVGNIQYF.

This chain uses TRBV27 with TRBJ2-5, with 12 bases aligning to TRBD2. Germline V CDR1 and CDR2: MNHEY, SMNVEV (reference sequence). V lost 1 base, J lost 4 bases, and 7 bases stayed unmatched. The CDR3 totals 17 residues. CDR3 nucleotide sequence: TGTGCCAGCAGTTTATTGGCTAGCGGGGGGGCCCTAGAGACCCAGTACTTC. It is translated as CASSLLASGGALETQYF.

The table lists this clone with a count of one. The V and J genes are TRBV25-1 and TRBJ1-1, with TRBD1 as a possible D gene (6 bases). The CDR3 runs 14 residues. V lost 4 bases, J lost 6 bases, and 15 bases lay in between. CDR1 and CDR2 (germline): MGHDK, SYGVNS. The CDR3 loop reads CASSVDTGYAEAFF. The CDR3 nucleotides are TGTGCCAGCAGTGTCGATACAGGGTACGCTGAAGCTTTCTTT.

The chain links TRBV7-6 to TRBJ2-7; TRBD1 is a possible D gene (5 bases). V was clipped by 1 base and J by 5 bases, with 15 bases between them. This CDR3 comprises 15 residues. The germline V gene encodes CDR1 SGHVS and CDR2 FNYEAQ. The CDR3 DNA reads TGTGCCAGCAGCTTAGGTTTTCAGGGTCGGAACGAGCAGTACTTC. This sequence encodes CASSLGFQGRNEQYF. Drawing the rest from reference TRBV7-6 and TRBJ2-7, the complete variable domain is GAGVSQSPRYKVTKRGQDVALRCDPISGHVSLYWYRQALGQGPEFLTYFNYEAQQDKSGLPNDRFSAERPEGSISTLTIQRTEQRDSAMYRCASSLGFQGRNEQYFGPGTRLTVT.